A selection of T cell receptor beta chains follows, all from one sample in a study of OX40 agonist ivuxolimab in advanced cancers. Repertoires were generated with immunoSEQ multiplex PCR, while TCRdb's copy carries only in-frame clones and drops some. Of tens of thousands of clones in the sample, 80% to 85% were seen once. Source: CD4+ or CD8+ T cells sorted from blood, taken in a trial of the OX40 agonist ivuxolimab. Source of these receptors: an adult with an advanced solid tumor such as melanoma, head and neck, liver or kidney cancer. Both conserved end residues are part of each CDR3. The D gene is left open where the match is weak. Expanded clones get a size class; other rows say once, few or many, or leave the size out.

large,TRBV30,15,TRBJ1-1,.,CAWSVRGATGTEAFF,TGTGCCTGGAGTGTTCGGGGGGCCACGGGCACTGAAGCTTTCTTT
few,TRBV9,16,TRBJ2-7,TRBD1,CASSPSRGQGASEQYF,TGTGCCAGCAGCCCGTCCAGGGGACAGGGGGCGAGCGAGCAGTACTTC
.,TRBV30,12,TRBJ1-2,.,CAWSVAGQVRSF,TGTGCCTGGAGTGTCGCGGGGCAGGTCCGGAGCTTC
once,TRBV27,13,TRBJ2-2,.,CASSLNFAGELFF,TGTGCCAGCAGTTTAAATTTCGCCGGGGAGCTGTTTTTT
.,TRBV7-2,13,TRBJ2-7,.,CASSLEAEYEQYF,TGTGCCAGCAGCTTAGAGGCAGAATACGAGCAGTACTTC
.,TRBV19,19,TRBJ2-1,TRBD2,CASSGRGSGLAGVRNEQFF,TGTGCCAGTAGTGGTAGAGGTTCGGGACTAGCGGGAGTAAGAAATGAGCAGTTCTTC
.,TRBV28,13,TRBJ1-5,.,CASSWDFNQPQHF,TGTGCCAGCAGTTGGGATTTCAATCAGCCCCAGCATTTT
.,TRBV18,18,TRBJ2-6,TRBD1,CASSPRQGTGAGANVLTF,TGTGCCAGCTCACCCAGACAGGGGACAGGGGCTGGGGCCAACGTCCTGACTTTC
few,TRBV27,18,TRBJ2-6,TRBD1,CASSPRQGLGPGANVLTF,TGTGCCAGCAGCCCAAGACAGGGGTTGGGACCTGGGGCCAACGTCCTGACTTTC
once,TRBV14,15,TRBJ2-1,.,CASSQEGSGYNEQFF,TGTGCCAGCAGCCAAGAGGGTAGCGGCTACAATGAGCAGTTCTTC
.,TRBV5-1,20,TRBJ1-2,.,CASSLAEIRSVWRDSGTYTF,TGCGCCAGCAGCTTGGCCGAGATACGATCAGTTTGGCGTGATTCGGGGACCTACACCTTC
.,TRBV5-1,17,TRBJ2-1,.,CASSFYLAASSYNEQFF,TGCGCCAGCAGCTTCTACTTAGCGGCCAGCTCCTACAATGAGCAGTTCTTC
.,TRBV29-1,11,TRBJ1-2,TRBD1,CSLGTDYGYTF,TGCAGCTTAGGGACAGACTATGGCTACACCTTC
.,TRBV11-2,18,TRBJ2-6,TRBD1,CASSLGRQGLGGANVLTF,TGTGCCAGCAGCTTAGGTCGACAGGGGTTGGGTGGGGCCAACGTCCTGACTTTC
.,TRBV6-5,16,TRBJ2-7,TRBD2,CASSLEGTRLQSEQYF,TGTGCCAGCAGTTTAGAGGGGACTAGACTCCAGTCCGAGCAGTACTTC
.,TRBV7-2,13,TRBJ2-5,.,CASLRGEGETQYF,TGTGCCAGCTTGAGGGGGGAAGGAGAGACCCAGTACTTC
.,TRBV7-9,12,TRBJ2-3,.,CASSRDTDTQYF,TGTGCCAGCAGCCGGGACACAGATACGCAGTATTTT
once,TRBV2,14,TRBJ1-2,TRBD1,CASSDNRGGYGYTF,TGTGCCAGCAGTGACAACAGGGGGGGCTATGGCTACACCTTC
once,TRBV6-6,15,TRBJ1-2,.,CASSYGGPQWDGYTF,TGTGCCAGCAGTTACGGGGGTCCTCAGTGGGATGGCTACACCTTC
few,TRBV9,14,TRBJ1-2,.,CASSPRVTNYGYTF,TGTGCCAGCAGCCCCAGGGTGACAAACTATGGCTACACCTTC
few,TRBV5-4,14,TRBJ1-1,.,CASSPDRKNTEAFF,TGTGCCAGCAGCCCGGACAGAAAGAACACTGAAGCTTTCTTT
few,TRBV5-1,16,TRBJ2-7,TRBD1,CASSLLGGARFYEQYF,TGCGCCAGCAGCTTGCTAGGGGGCGCTCGTTTCTACGAGCAGTACTTC
.,TRBV21-1,13,TRBJ2-7,.,CASSKGASYEQYF,TGTGCCAGCAGCAAAGGCGCGAGCTACGAGCAGTACTTC
few,TRBV30,14,TRBJ1-5,.,CAWTLGRNSRPQHF,TGTGCCTGGACCCTCGGACGGAACTCACGGCCCCAGCATTTT
once,TRBV4-2,15,TRBJ2-7,TRBD1,CASSPGTGEFNEQYF,TGTGCCAGCAGCCCCGGGACAGGGGAGTTCAACGAGCAGTACTTC
.,TRBV5-4,14,TRBJ2-5,.,CASRPDSNQETQYF,TGTGCCAGCCGCCCGGATTCCAACCAAGAGACCCAGTACTTC
.,TRBV9,16,TRBJ2-1,TRBD2,CASSVVAGGPPNEQFF,TGTGCCAGCAGCGTAGTAGCGGGAGGGCCCCCCAATGAGCAGTTCTTC
.,TRBV15,15,TRBJ2-7,.,CATSRVSTSSYEQYF,TGTGCCACCAGCAGAGTAAGTACAAGCTCCTACGAGCAGTACTTC
.,TRBV19,14,TRBJ1-5,.,CATRLMGAGQPQHF,TGTGCCACCAGACTTATGGGGGCTGGTCAGCCCCAGCATTTT
few,TRBV9,13,TRBJ2-7,.,CASSVGRGWEQYF,TGTGCCAGCAGCGTAGGACGGGGCTGGGAGCAGTACTTC
.,TRBV5-8,18,TRBJ2-2,TRBD1,CASRLQSFRTGYTGELFF,TGTGCCAGCAGGCTCCAGTCCTTCAGGACAGGGTACACCGGGGAGCTGTTTTTT
.,TRBV28,14,TRBJ2-7,.,CASRRTGRTYEQYF,TGTGCCAGCAGACGAACGGGCCGTACCTACGAGCAGTACTTC
.,TRBV6-5,14,TRBJ1-1,TRBD1,CASSYDRGVTEAFF,TGTGCCAGCAGTTACGACAGGGGTGTCACTGAAGCTTTCTTT
.,TRBV6-6,14,TRBJ2-7,.,CASSYSRAPYEQYF,TGTGCCAGCAGTTACAGCAGGGCCCCCTACGAGCAGTACTTC
.,TRBV2,13,TRBJ2-7,.,CASSEIGVREQYF,TGTGCCAGCAGTGAGATTGGGGTTCGCGAGCAGTACTTC
.,TRBV30,12,TRBJ2-7,TRBD1,CAWRTGQGQQYF,TGTGCCTGGAGGACCGGACAGGGACAGCAGTACTTC
.,TRBV30,15,TRBJ2-3,.,CAWSAGLSNTDTQYF,TGTGCCTGGAGTGCAGGACTATCGAACACAGATACGCAGTATTTT
.,TRBV7-8,14,TRBJ2-7,.,CASSLRGRAYEQYF,TGTGCCAGCAGCTTGAGGGGGAGGGCCTACGAGCAGTACTTC
.,TRBV20-1,11,TRBJ1-2,.,CSARDAYGYTF,TGCAGTGCTAGAGACGCTTATGGCTACACCTTC
.,TRBV19,16,TRBJ2-1,TRBD2,CASSIEVLAGRNEQFF,TGTGCCAGTAGTATAGAAGTGCTAGCGGGAAGGAATGAGCAGTTCTTC
.,TRBV20-1,11,TRBJ2-7,TRBD2,CSGTSGSRKYF,TGCAGCGGAACTAGCGGGAGTCGTAAGTACTTC
.,TRBV7-9,14,TRBJ1-4,.,CASSPIWANEKLFF,TGTGCCAGCAGCCCCATATGGGCTAATGAAAAACTGTTTTTT
.,TRBV6-1,14,TRBJ1-5,.,CASSAPGSNQPQHF,TGTGCCAGCAGTGCCCCCGGTAGCAACCAGCCCCAGCATTTT
few,TRBV2,13,TRBJ2-7,.,CATLGARDYEQYF,TGTGCCACCCTCGGGGCCCGGGACTACGAGCAGTACTTC
.,TRBV11-2,15,TRBJ2-1,TRBD1,CASSPGTGRRNEQFF,TGTGCCAGCAGCCCAGGGACAGGACGCCGAAATGAGCAGTTCTTC
.,TRBV12-5,14,TRBJ1-1,.,CASGPDWEGVEAFF,TGTGCTAGTGGTCCGGACTGGGAAGGGGTTGAAGCTTTCTTT
once,TRBV29-1,13,TRBJ2-5,.,CSVGGTIQETQYF,TGCAGCGTCGGTGGGACAATTCAAGAGACCCAGTACTTC
.,TRBV4-3,14,TRBJ2-1,.,CASSQSRAHNEQFF,TGCGCCAGCAGCCAGTCTAGGGCACATAATGAGCAGTTCTTC
.,TRBV6-4,16,TRBJ1-2,TRBD1,CASSRSPGQGSYGYTF,TGTGCCAGCAGTCGTAGCCCGGGACAGGGATCCTATGGCTACACCTTC
.,TRBV5-4,13,TRBJ2-2,.,CASSLDGAGELFF,TGTGCCAGCAGCTTGGATGGGGCCGGGGAGCTGTTTTTT
.,TRBV9,13,TRBJ1-2,.,CASSVTEAGGYTF,TGTGCCAGCAGCGTGACAGAGGCGGGTGGCTACACCTTC
.,TRBV5-1,15,TRBJ2-3,TRBD2,CASSLAGRPTDTQYF,TGCGCCAGCAGCTTAGCGGGAAGGCCGACAGATACGCAGTATTTT